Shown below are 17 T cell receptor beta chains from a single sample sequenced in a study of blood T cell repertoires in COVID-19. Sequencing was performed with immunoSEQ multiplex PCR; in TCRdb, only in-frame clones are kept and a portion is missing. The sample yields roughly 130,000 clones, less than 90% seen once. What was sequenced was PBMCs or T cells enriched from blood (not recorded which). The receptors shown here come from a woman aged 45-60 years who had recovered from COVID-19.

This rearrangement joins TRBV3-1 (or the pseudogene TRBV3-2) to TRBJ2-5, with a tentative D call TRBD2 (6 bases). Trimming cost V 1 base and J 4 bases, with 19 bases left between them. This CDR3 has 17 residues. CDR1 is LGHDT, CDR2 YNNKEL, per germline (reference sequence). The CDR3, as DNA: TGTGCCAGCAGCCAAGTTCACAGTAGGGAGGTAGGAGAGACCCAGTACTTC. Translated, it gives CASSQVHSREVGETQYF.

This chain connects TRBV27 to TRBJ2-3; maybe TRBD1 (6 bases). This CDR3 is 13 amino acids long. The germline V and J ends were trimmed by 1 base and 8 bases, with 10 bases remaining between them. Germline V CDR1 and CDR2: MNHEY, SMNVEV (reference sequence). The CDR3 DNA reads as TGTGCCAGCAGTTTATATAAAGGGGGTACGCAGTATTTT. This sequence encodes CASSLYKGGTQYF.

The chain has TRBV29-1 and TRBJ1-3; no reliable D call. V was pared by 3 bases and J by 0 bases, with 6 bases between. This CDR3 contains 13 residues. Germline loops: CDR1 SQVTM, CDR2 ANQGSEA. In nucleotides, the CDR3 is TGCAGCGTTGACGGGTCCTCTGGAAACACCATATATTTT. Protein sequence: CSVDGSSGNTIYF.

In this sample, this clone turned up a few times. The CDR3, as DNA: TGTGCCAGCATTCAGGGTGGCGCTAACTATGGCTACACCTTC. It yields the protein CASIQGGANYGYTF. The rearrangement joins TRBV6-5 to TRBJ1-2, with D perhaps TRBD1 (5 bases). Germline CDR1 MNHEY, CDR2 SVGAGI. The length of the CDR3 is 14 residues. V lost 7 bases and J 0 bases, leaving 12 bases between the germline ends.

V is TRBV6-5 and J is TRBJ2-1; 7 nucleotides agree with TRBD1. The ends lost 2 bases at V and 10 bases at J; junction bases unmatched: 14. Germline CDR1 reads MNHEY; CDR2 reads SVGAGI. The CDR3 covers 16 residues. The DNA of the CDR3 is TGTGCCAGCAGTTACATCCCGGGACAGAGCCCCTGGGAGCAGTTCTTC. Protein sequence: CASSYIPGQSPWEQFF.

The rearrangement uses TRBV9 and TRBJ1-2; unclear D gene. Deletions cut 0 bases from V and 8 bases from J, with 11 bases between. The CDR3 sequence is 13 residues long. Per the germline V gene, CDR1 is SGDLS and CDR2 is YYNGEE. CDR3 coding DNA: TGTGCCAGCAGCGTAGACGATGGCTCGGGCTACACCTTC. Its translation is CASSVDDGSGYTF.

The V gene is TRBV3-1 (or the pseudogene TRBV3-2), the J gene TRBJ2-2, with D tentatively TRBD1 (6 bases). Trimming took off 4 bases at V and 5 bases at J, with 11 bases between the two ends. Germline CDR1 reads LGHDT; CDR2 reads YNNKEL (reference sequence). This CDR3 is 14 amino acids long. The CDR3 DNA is TGTGCCAGCAGCCTACAGGACAGAACCGGGGAGCTGTTTTTT. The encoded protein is CASSLQDRTGELFF.

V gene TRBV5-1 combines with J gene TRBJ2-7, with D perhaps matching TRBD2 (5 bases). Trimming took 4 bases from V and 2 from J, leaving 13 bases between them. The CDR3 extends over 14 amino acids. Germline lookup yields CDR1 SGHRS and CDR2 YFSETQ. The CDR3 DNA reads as TGCGCCAGCAGCCGGACTTTTTCGACCTACGAGCAGTACTTC. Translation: CASSRTFSTYEQYF.

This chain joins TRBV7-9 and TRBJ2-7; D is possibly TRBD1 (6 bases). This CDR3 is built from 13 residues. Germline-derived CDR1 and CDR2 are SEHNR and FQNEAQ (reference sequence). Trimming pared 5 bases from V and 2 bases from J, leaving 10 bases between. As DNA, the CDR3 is TGTGCCAGCAGCGCCCGGACAGCCTACGAGCAGTACTTC. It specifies CASSARTAYEQYF. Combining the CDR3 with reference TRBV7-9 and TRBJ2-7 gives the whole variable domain DTGVSQNPRHKITKRGQNVTFRCDPISEHNRLYWYRQTLGQGPEFLTYFQNEAQLEKSRLLSDRFSAERPKGSFSTLEIQRTEQGDSAMYLCASSARTAYEQYFGPGTRLTVT.

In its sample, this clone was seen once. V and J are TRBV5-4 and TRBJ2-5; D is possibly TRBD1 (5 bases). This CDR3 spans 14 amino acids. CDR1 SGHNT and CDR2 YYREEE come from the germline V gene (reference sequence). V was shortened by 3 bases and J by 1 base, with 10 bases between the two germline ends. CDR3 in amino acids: CASSSGLSQETQYF. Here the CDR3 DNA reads TGTGCCAGCAGCTCAGGGTTATCCCAAGAGACCCAGTACTTC.

CDR3 sequence reads: CAISPGVGGSVYNEQFF. CDR3 nucleotides: TGTGCCATCAGTCCCGGGGTCGGGGGTTCTGTCTACAATGAGCAGTTCTTC. This chain connects TRBV10-3 to TRBJ2-1; possible D gene TRBD2, 6 bases. Trimming left V 5 bases short and J 3 bases short, with 20 bases between. CDR3 length equals 17 residues. Germline V gene sequence: CDR1 ENHRY, CDR2 SYGVKD.

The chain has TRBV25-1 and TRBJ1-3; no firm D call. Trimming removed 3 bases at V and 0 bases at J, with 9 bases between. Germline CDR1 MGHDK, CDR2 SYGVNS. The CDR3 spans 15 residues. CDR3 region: CASSDRGPSGNTIYF. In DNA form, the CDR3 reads TGTGCCAGCAGTGACCGGGGTCCCTCTGGAAACACCATATATTTT.

The DNA for the CDR3 is TGTGCCAGCCACCCCTCGACAGGGGATAATTCACCCCTCCACTTT. Amino acids: CASHPSTGDNSPLHF. The rearrangement joins TRBV18 to TRBJ1-6; 8 bases align to TRBD1. There are 15 residues in the CDR3. Germline values: CDR1 KGHSH, CDR2 LQKENI. With V trimmed by 8 bases and J by 5 bases, 8 bases remained unmatched.

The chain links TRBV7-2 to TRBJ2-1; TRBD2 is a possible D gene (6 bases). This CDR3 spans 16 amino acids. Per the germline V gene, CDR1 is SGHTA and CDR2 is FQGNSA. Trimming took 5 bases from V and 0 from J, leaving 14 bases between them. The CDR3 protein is CASSQQTSSSYNEQFF. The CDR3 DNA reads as TGTGCCAGCAGCCAGCAGACTAGTAGCTCCTACAATGAGCAGTTCTTC.

CDR3 region: CASSPGFDTEAFF. The DNA of the CDR3 is TGTGCCAGCAGCCCCGGGTTTGACACTGAAGCTTTCTTT. The rearrangement uses TRBV7-8 and TRBJ1-1, with no clear D. V shed 5 bases and J shed 3 bases, with 10 bases lying between them. CDR1 SGHVS and CDR2 FQNEAQ come from the germline V gene. This CDR3 has 13 residues. Using reference TRBV7-8 and TRBJ1-1 for the parts outside the CDR3, the full variable domain is GAGVSQSPRYKVAKRGQDVALRCDPISGHVSLFWYQQALGQGPEFLTYFQNEAQLDKSGLPSDRFFAERPEGSVSTLKIQRTQQEDSAVYLCASSPGFDTEAFFGQGTRLTVV.

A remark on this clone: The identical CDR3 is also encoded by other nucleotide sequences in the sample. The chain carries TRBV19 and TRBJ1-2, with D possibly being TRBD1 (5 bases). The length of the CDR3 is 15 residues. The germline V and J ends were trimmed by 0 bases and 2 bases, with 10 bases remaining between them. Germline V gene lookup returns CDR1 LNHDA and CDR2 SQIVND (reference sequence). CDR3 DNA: TGTGCCAGTAGTATAGATCTGGGGCAGAACTATGGCTACACCTTC. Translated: CASSIDLGQNYGYTF.

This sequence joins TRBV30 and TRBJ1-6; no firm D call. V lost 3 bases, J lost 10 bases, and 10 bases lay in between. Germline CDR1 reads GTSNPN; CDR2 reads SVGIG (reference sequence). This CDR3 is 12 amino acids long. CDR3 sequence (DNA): TGTGCCTGGAGGGCGGTGAGATCACCCCTCCACTTT. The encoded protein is CAWRAVRSPLHF.